This T cell receptor (beta chain) originates from a study of T-cell memory formation after mild COVID-19 (dated by TCRdb to about 2021). Background on the whole study: Most TCR sequence clusters were specific to one of the two donors. In two donors, T-cell clones that expanded and contracted after mild COVID-19 were followed by sequencing TCRalpha and TCRbeta repertoires longitudinally. Two young, previously healthy adult volunteers made up the cohort, one male and one female. What the work shows at the level of the full study, not this receptor alone: Contracting CD4+ clones appeared mostly in the CM and EM memory subsets, whereas CD8+ clones were enriched in EMRA. Some responding clones were detected in pre-infection memory, which suggested that pre-existing cross-reactive memory T cells had joined the SARS-CoV-2 response. The second-wave clones that peaked on day 37 were not confirmed to be SARS-CoV-2 specific. From day 15 to 85, contracting clones showed balanced CD4/CD8 phenotypes, whereas a second wave of clones that expanded from day 15 to 37 leaned towards CD4+. The study included only two mild cases, and larger cohorts that include severe cases with pre-infection samples were judged to be necessary.

TCRdb shows the sequencer as Illumina NovaSeq 6000. Using 5'RACE with constant-segment primers, TCRalpha and TCRbeta cDNA libraries were constructed, with sample barcodes and unique molecular identifiers added in the process. Trizol reagent was used to extract RNA from every sample. The libraries were amplified in two PCR steps, and the second step added a second sample barcode and Illumina TruSeq adapters. Libraries were sequenced on an Illumina NovaSeq with 2 x 150 bp paired-end reads. Per the source publication's procedure: The reads were demultiplexed and collapsed into UMI-guided consensus sequences using migec v1.2.7. With mixcr v2.1.11, UMI consensuses were aligned to TRA and TRB V and J templates and assembled into clonotypes. Clonotypes were classified as expanded or contracted when called significant by both edgeR and NoisET, with noise models trained on biological replicates. edgeR calls used a false discovery rate-adjusted p below 0.01 and a log2 fold-change threshold of 1. As an exploratory analysis of dynamics, PCA with hierarchical clustering was applied to max-normalized trajectories of the 1000 most abundant clonotypes. Each responding clone was given a CD4 or CD8 phenotype based on the CD4+ and CD8+ repertoires, which had been sequenced separately. TCRdb cleaned the public reads at Q25 with fastp, built clones with MiXCR and kept in-frame beta chains. When rows share a CDR3 protein, they turn into one entry using the most common DNA and genes. The V and J calls were not made by the authors but by TCRdb's processing. This sample comprises under 250,000 distinct CDR3 sequences, roughly a tenth of them detected only once. Together, the top ten hold 3% to 3.5% of the sample.

Ends trimmed: V by 3 bases, J by 1 base; bases unmatched to a gene: 3. Looking up the germline V gene yields CDR1 SGHRS and CDR2 YFSETQ. The CDR3, cysteine through phenylalanine, is 17 amino acids long. Only the CDR3 DNA stays, 51 bases, in frame from base 1. This clonotype was detected a few times. Which antigen it targets is not known. The record has no base qualities; no much larger clone is one base away. PBMCs were isolated by Ficoll-Paque density gradient centrifugation. This receptor was taken from a man between 18 and 29 years old who had mild COVID-19 (a few samples of this study predate the infection). The sample titles of this study are shuffled in the database, so cell type and time point are left out; the donor was told from shared clones. The sample comprised PBMCs or a T cell subset sorted from them (not recorded which). The chain employs TRBV5-1 and TRBJ2-1, with 14 middle bases fitting TRBD2. This receptor has the CDR3 CASSSGLAGESYNEQFF. The nucleotide sequence reads TGCGCCAGCAGCTCGGGACTAGCGGGAGAATCCTACAATGAGCAGTTCTTC.